The clone carrying this T cell receptor beta chain was observed a handful of times. Its antigen remains unidentified. Between the trimmed V and J ends, which lost 3 bases and 6 bases, there was a span of 14 bases. CDR1 is LNHNV and CDR2 is YYDKDF in the germline V gene (reference sequence). The CDR3 extends over 14 amino acids. The sample originates from a study of T-cell reconstitution after alpha-beta-depleted transplantation in children. During its preparation, the TCRbeta library received unique molecular identifiers. MiXCR, run by TCRdb on the PCR reads, gives a single entry per CDR3 protein. The table lists 70,000 to 95,000 distinct CDR3 sequences, about a sixth of them singletons. Study conclusions and caveats: Expanded clones from the graft, numbering several hundred, reportedly supplied alpha-beta T cells about two months after transplant. Counts and diversity of T cells one year after transplant came mostly from newly produced T cells. Day-60 TCRbeta diversity that was high in some patients was derived from surviving recipient T cells and thymic progenitors.

V gene TRBV15 combines with J gene TRBJ2-5, with D perhaps TRBD1 or TRBD2 (5 bases each). The TCR originated in a male patient aged 2-15 years who had a stem cell transplant for acute lymphoblastic leukemia, so the T cells may come from the graft donor. This specimen consisted of PBMCs, mostly from graft donor cells, obtained 180 days after TCRalphabeta/CD19-depleted stem cell transplant. Written as DNA, the CDR3 is TGTGCCACCAGCAGTCCCGGGGCTACACAGACCCAGTACTTC. Its translation is CATSSPGATQTQYF.